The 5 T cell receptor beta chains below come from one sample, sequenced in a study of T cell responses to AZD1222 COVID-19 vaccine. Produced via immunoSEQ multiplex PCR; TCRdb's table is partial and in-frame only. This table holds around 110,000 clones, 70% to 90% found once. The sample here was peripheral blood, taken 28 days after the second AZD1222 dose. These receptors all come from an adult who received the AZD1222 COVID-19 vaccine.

CDR3 protein: CASSTGTENTEAFF. The CDR3 nucleotides read TGTGCCAGCAGCACCGGGACAGAAAACACTGAAGCTTTCTTT. This chain links TRBV7-3 with TRBJ1-1; 7 bases are shared with TRBD1. V was pared by 5 bases and J by 2 bases, with 5 bases of the junction left unmatched. CDR1 and CDR2 (germline): SGHTA, FQGTGA. This CDR3 is 14 amino acids long.

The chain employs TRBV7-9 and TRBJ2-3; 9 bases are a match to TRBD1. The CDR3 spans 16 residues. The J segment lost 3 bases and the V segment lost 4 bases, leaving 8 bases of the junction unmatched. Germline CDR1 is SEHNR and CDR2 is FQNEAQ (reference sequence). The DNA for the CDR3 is TGTGCCAGCAGCTCTGCGGGACAGGGAGTAACAGATACGCAGTATTTT. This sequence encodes CASSSAGQGVTDTQYF.

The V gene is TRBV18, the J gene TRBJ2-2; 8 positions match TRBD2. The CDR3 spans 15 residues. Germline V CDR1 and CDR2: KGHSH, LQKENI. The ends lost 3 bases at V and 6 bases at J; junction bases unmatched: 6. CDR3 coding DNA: TGTGCCAGCTCACCGGCGACTAGCGCCCCCGGGGAGCTGTTTTTT. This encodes CASSPATSAPGELFF.

The CDR3 region has the DNA TGCGCCAGCAGCTTGGCCCAGGGAGGGACTGAAGCTTTCTTT. It codes for CASSLAQGGTEAFF. The chain is built from TRBV5-1 and TRBJ1-1; possibly TRBD1 for D (5 bases). The ends were cut back, 0 bases at V and 5 bases at J, with 11 bases in the middle. Germline lookup yields CDR1 SGHRS and CDR2 YFSETQ. The CDR3 sequence is 14 residues long.

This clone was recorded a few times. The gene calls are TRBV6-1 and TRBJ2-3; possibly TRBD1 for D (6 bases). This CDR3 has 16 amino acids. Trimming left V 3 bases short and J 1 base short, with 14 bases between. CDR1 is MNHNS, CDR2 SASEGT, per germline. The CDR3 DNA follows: TGTGCCAGCAGTGACCAACAGGGCCGGGGCACAGATACGCAGTATTTT. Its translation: CASSDQQGRGTDTQYF.